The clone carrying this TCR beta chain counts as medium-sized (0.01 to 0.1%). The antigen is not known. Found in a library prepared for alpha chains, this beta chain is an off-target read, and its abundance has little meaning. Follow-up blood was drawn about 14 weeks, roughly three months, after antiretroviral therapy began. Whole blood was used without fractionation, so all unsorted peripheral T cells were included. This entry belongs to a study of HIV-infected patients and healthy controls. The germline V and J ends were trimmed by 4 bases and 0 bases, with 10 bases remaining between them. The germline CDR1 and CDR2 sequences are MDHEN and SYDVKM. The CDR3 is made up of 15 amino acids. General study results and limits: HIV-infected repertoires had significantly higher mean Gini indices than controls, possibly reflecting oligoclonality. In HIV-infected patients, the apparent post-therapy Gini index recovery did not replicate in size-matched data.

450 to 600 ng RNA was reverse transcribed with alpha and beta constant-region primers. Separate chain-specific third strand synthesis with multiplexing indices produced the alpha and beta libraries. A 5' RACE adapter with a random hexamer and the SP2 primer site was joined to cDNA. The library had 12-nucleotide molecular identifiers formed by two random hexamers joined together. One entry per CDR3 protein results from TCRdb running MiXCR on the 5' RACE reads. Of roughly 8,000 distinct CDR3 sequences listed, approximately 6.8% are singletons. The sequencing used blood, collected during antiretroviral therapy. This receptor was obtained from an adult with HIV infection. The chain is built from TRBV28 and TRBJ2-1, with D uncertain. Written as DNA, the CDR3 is TGTGCCAGCAGTTCGACATTCGTCTCCTACAATGAGCAGTTCTTC. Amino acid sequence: CASSSTFVSYNEQFF.